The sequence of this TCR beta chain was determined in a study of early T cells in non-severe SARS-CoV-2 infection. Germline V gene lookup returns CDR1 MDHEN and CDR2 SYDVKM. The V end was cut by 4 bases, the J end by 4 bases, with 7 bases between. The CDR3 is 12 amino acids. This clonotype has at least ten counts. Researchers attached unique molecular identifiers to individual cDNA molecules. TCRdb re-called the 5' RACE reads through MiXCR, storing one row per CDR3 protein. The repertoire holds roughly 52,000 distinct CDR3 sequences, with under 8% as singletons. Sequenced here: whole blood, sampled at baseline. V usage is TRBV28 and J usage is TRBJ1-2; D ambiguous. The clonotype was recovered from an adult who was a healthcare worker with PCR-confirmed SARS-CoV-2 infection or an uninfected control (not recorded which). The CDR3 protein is CASSSDGYGYTF. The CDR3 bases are TGTGCCAGCAGTTCAGACGGCTATGGCTACACCTTC.